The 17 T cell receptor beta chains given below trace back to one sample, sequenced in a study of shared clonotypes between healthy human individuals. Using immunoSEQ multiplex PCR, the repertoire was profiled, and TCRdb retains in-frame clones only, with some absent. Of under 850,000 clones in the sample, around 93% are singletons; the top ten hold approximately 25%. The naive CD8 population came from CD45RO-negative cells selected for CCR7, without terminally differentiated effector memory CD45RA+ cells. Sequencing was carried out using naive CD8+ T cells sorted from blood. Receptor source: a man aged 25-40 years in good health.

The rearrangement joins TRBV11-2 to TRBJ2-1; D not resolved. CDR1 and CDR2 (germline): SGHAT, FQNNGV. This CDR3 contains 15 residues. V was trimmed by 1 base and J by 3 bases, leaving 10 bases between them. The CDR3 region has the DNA TGTGCCAGCAGCTTAGGATTAGGCTACTACAATGAGCAGTTCTTC. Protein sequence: CASSLGLGYYNEQFF.

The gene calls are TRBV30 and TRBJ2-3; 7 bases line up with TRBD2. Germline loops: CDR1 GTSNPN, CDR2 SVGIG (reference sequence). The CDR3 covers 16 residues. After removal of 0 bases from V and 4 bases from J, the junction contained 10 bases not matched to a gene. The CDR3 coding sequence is TGTGCCTGGAGTGTATGGGCGGGAGACCACGCAGATACGCAGTATTTT. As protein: CAWSVWAGDHADTQYF.

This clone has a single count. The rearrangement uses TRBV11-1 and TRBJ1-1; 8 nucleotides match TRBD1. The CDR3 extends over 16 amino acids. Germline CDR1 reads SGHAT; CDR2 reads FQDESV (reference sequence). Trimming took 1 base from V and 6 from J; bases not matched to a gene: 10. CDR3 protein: CASSLVPRQGAAEAFF. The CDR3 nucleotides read TGTGCCAGCAGCTTAGTACCTAGGCAGGGGGCCGCTGAAGCTTTCTTT.

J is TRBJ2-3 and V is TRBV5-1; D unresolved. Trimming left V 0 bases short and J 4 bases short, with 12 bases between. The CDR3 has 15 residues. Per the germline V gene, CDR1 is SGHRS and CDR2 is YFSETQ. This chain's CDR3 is CASSLAVGLADTQYF. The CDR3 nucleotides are TGCGCCAGCAGCTTGGCCGTGGGTTTGGCAGATACGCAGTATTTT.

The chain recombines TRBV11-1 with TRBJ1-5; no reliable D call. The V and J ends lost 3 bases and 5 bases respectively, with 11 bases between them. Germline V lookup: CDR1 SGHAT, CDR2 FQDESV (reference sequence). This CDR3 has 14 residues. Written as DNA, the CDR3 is TGTGCCAGCAGCTTGAGGGCCCGATATCAGCCCCAGCATTTT. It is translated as CASSLRARYQPQHF.

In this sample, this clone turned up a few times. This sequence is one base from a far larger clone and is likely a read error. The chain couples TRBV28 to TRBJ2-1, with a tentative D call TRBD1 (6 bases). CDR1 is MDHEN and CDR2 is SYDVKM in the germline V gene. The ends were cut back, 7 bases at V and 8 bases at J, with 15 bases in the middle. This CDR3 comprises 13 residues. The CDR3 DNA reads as TGTGCCAGCAAGACCCCACAGGGTGATGAGCAGTTCTTC. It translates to CASKTPQGDEQFF.

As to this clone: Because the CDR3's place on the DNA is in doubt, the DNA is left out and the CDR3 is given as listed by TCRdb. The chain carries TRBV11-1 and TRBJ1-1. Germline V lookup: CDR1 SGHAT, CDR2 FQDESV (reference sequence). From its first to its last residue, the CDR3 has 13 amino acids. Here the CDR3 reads CASSFGPGVAAFF.

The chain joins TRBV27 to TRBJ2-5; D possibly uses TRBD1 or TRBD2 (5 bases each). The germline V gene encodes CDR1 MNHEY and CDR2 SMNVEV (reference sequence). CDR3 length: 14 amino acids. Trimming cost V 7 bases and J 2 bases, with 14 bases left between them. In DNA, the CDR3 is TGTGCCAGCAAGCCCTTGGGGGAACAAGAGACCCAGTACTTC. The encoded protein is CASKPLGEQETQYF.

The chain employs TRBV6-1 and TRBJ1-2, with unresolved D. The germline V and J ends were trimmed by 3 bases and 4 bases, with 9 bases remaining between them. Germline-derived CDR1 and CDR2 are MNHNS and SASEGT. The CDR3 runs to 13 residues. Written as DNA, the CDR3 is TGTGCCAGCAGTGATGCCCCTAGCTATGGCTACACCTTC. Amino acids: CASSDAPSYGYTF.

The CDR3 nucleotides read TGTGCCAGCAACAGAGCTCCCGAGCAGTTCTTC. Amino acid sequence: CASNRAPEQFF. This chain links TRBV6-5 with TRBJ2-1; D call uncertain. CDR1 and CDR2 (germline): MNHEY, SVGAGI. V was shortened by 7 bases and J by 10 bases, with 11 bases between the two germline ends. The CDR3 loop spans 11 amino acids.

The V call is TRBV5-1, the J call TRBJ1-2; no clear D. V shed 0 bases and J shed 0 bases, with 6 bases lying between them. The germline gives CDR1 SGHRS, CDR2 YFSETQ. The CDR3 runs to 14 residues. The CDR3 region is CASSLGGANYGYTF. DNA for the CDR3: TGCGCCAGCAGCTTGGGAGGCGCTAACTATGGCTACACCTTC.

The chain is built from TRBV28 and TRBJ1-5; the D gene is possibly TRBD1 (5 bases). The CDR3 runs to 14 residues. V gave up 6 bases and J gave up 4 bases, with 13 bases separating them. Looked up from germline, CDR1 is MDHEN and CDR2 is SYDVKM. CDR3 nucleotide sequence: TGTGCCAGCAGGTCAGGGATTTGGAATCAGCCCCAGCATTTT. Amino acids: CASRSGIWNQPQHF.

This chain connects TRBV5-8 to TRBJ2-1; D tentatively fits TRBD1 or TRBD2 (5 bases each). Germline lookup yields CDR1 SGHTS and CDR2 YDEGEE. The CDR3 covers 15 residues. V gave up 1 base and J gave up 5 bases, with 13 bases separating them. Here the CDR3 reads CASSLRGEKDNEQFF. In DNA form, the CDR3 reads TGTGCCAGCAGCTTGCGAGGGGAGAAGGACAATGAGCAGTTCTTC.

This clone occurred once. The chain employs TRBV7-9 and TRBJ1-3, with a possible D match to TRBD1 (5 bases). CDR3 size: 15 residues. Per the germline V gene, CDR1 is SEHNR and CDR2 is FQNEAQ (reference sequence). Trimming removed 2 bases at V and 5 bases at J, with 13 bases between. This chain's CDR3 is CASSLLGETRNTIYF. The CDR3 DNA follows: TGTGCCAGCAGCTTATTGGGGGAAACAAGAAACACCATATATTTT.

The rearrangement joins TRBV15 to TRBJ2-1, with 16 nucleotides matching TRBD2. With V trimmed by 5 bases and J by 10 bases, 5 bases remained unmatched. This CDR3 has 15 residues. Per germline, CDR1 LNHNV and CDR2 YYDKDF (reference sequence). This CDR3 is CATSYGTSGRAEQFF. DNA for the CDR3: TGTGCCACCAGCTATGGGACTAGCGGGAGGGCAGAGCAGTTCTTC.

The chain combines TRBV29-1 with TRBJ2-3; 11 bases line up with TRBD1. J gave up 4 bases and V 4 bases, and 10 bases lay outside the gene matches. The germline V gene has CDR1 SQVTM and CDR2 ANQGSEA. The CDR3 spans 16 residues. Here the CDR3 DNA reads TGCAGCGTTGTATGGGGCGGGACAGGGGGGGCAGATACGCAGTATTTT. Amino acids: CSVVWGGTGGADTQYF.

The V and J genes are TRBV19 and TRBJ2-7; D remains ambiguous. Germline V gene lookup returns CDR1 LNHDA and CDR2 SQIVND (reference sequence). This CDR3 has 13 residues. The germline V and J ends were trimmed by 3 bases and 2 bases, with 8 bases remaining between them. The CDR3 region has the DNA TGTGCCAGTAGTATCAGTCTAGCCTACGAGCAGTACTTC. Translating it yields CASSISLAYEQYF. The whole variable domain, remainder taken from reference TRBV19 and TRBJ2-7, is DGGITQSPKYLFRKEGQNVTLSCEQNLNHDAMYWYRQDPGQGLRLIYYSQIVNDFQKGDIAEGYSVSREKKESFPLTVTSAQKNPTAFYLCASSISLAYEQYFGPGTRLTVT.